Listed here are 8 T cell receptor beta chains from one sample, sequenced in a study of cytomegalovirus exposure and HLA in healthy donors. The PCR made use of 60 Vbeta and 13 Jbeta primers. Using immunoSEQ multiplex PCR, the repertoire was profiled, and TCRdb retains in-frame clones only, with some absent. The sample records 65,000 to 90,000 clones, 65% to 80% being singletons. Material: PBMCs. The receptors were sampled from a man aged 65 to 79 in good health and CMV-seronegative.

The CDR3, as DNA: TGTGCCAGCAGCTTGGCAGGGGGCTCTGGAAACACCATATATTTT. Residues: CASSLAGGSGNTIYF. The chain has TRBV5-4 and TRBJ1-3; TRBD1 aligns across 7 bases. Germline V gene lookup returns CDR1 SGHNT and CDR2 YYREEE (reference sequence). The CDR3 is 15 amino acids. V shed 0 bases and J 0 bases; nucleotides not matched to a gene: 0.

The chain is built from TRBV14 and TRBJ2-7, with D unclear. Germline V gene sequence: CDR1 SGHDN, CDR2 FVKESK. Trimming removed 4 bases at V and 1 base at J, with 8 bases between. This CDR3 is built from 13 residues. This chain's CDR3 is CASSLSRSYEQYF. For the CDR3, the DNA is TGTGCCAGCAGCCTCTCCCGTTCCTACGAGCAGTACTTC.

The chain joins TRBV2 to TRBJ2-1; 7 bases match TRBD1. The length of the CDR3 is 14 residues. Trimming cost V 2 bases and J 7 bases; bases outside gene matches: 5. Germline V gives CDR1 SNHLY, CDR2 FYNNEI. Here the CDR3 DNA reads TGTGCCAGCAGTGAAAACAGGGGAAGTAATGAGCAGTTCTTC. Its protein product is CASSENRGSNEQFF.

The V gene is TRBV14, the J gene TRBJ1-1, with D perhaps matching TRBD1 (5 bases). This CDR3 spans 15 amino acids. V lost 4 bases, J lost 1 base, and 13 bases lay in between. The germline CDR1 and CDR2 sequences are SGHDN and FVKESK. As DNA, the CDR3 is TGTGCCAGCAGCCGCGGGGCAACTAGGAACACTGAAGCTTTCTTT. Its translation is CASSRGATRNTEAFF.

This sequence joins TRBV9 and TRBJ2-4; 10 positions agree with TRBD1. This CDR3 has 16 amino acids. Per the germline V gene, CDR1 is SGDLS and CDR2 is YYNGEE. The J segment lost 4 bases and the V segment lost 3 bases, leaving 7 bases of the junction unmatched. The CDR3: CASSAQEGQGKNIQYF. The CDR3 DNA is TGTGCCAGCAGCGCGCAAGAGGGACAGGGGAAAAACATTCAGTACTTC. The entire variable domain, with the rest obtained from reference TRBV9 and TRBJ2-4, is as follows: DSGVTQTPKHLITATGQRVTLRCSPRSGDLSVYWYQQSLDQGLQFLIQYYNGEERAKGNILERFSAQQFPDLHSELNLSSLELGDSALYFCASSAQEGQGKNIQYFGAGTRLSVL.

The chain uses TRBV5-1 and TRBJ2-3, with 7 bases matching TRBD1. V shed 0 bases, J shed 4 bases, and the junction held 8 bases outside the gene matches. The CDR3 length is 16 residues. The germline V gene has CDR1 SGHRS and CDR2 YFSETQ. The CDR3, as DNA: TGCGCCAGCAGCTTGGCCGCGACAGGGCAGTCAGATACGCAGTATTTT. Translation: CASSLAATGQSDTQYF. Variable domain in full (rest from reference TRBV5-1 and TRBJ2-3): KAGVTQTPRYLIKTRGQQVTLSCSPISGHRSVSWYQQTPGQGLQFLFEYFSETQRNKGNFPGRFSGRQFSNSRSEMNVSTLELGDSALYLCASSLAATGQSDTQYFGPGTRLTVL.

In this sample, this clone turned up once. The chain carries TRBV2 and TRBJ1-2, with D perhaps matching TRBD1 (6 bases). The CDR3 is 16 amino acids. The ends were cut back, 4 bases at V and 2 bases at J, with 17 bases in the middle. Germline V gene sequence: CDR1 SNHLY, CDR2 FYNNEI. The CDR3 is CASSGNLKGVNYGYTF. DNA for the CDR3: TGTGCCAGCAGTGGAAATTTAAAGGGGGTGAACTATGGCTACACCTTC.

As DNA, the CDR3 is TGTGCCACCAGCAGGGGAGCTTTAACACAGGGGAGCTCCTACGAGCAGTACTTC. Protein product: CATSRGALTQGSSYEQYF. This chain joins TRBV15 and TRBJ2-7, with 7 bases that match TRBD1. The CDR3 spans 18 residues. Per germline, CDR1 LNHNV and CDR2 YYDKDF (reference sequence). The trim removed 3 bases at V and 0 bases at J, leaving 14 bases unmatched.